A selection of T cell receptor beta chains follows, all from one sample in a study of blood T cell repertoires in COVID-19. The protocol was immunoSEQ multiplex PCR, while the TCRdb copy is restricted to in-frame clones and leaves out a portion. The sample has 110,000 or so clones, 75% to 90% seen once. The sample consisted of peripheral blood. These receptors were taken from a woman aged 45-65 years with acute or convalescent COVID-19. The CDR3 runs from the conserved cysteine through the conserved F or W. The D gene is left open where the match is weak.

J gene,D gene,V gene,CDR3 protein,CDR3 DNA
TRBJ2-3,.,TRBV7-3,CASSPEGLGTDTQYF,TGTGCCAGCAGCCCGGAGGGACTTGGCACAGATACGCAGTATTTT
TRBJ2-5,TRBD2,TRBV5-1,CASSQRGGAETQYF,TGCGCCAGCAGCCAGCGGGGGGGCGCAGAGACCCAGTACTTC
TRBJ1-1,.,TRBV12-3/TRBV12-4,CASSPGPGAEAFF,TGTGCCAGCAGCCCCGGCCCCGGGGCTGAAGCTTTCTTT
TRBJ1-1,.,TRBV7-9,CASSSGIVAFF,TGTGCCAGCAGTTCAGGGATCGTAGCTTTCTTT
TRBJ2-3,TRBD1,TRBV29-1,CSVLGRGRADTQYF,TGCAGCGTTCTTGGCAGGGGGCGAGCAGATACGCAGTATTTT
TRBJ2-5,TRBD2,TRBV3-1/TRBV3-2,CASSQGLASTGGTQYF,TGTGCCAGCAGCCAAGGTCTAGCGTCAACGGGGGGGACCCAGTACTTC
TRBJ1-6,.,TRBV2,CATSSRGENSPLHF,TGTGCCACGTCGTCCCGCGGGGAGAATTCACCCCTCCACTTT
TRBJ2-2,TRBD1,TRBV30,CASAQGAGTGELFF,TGTGCCTCTGCTCAGGGGGCTGGCACCGGGGAGCTGTTTTTT
TRBJ2-7,.,TRBV11-2,CASRGGFPYEQYF,TGTGCCAGCCGGGGTGGCTTCCCCTACGAGCAGTACTTC
TRBJ1-2,.,TRBV4-1,CASSQDPGQKGYTF,TGCGCCAGCAGCCAAGATCCGGGTCAGAAAGGCTACACCTTC